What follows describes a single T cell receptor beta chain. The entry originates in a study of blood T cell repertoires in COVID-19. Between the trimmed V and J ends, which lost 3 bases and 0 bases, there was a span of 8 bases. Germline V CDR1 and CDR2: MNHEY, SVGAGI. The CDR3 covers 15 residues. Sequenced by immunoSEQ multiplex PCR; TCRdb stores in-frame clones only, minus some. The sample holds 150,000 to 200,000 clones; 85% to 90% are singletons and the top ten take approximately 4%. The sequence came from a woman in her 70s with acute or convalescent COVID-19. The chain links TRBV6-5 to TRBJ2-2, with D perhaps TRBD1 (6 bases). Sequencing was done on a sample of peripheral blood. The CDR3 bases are TGTGCCAGCAGTTATGGGACATCGAACACCGGGGAGCTGTTTTTT. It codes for CASSYGTSNTGELFF.